This passage covers 14 T cell receptor beta chains from one sample sequenced in a study of cytomegalovirus exposure and HLA in healthy donors. A multiplex PCR was run with 60 Vbeta primers and 13 Jbeta primers. Data came from immunoSEQ multiplex PCR; TCRdb stores just in-frame clones and leaves some out. The sample comprises about 150,000 clones, over 70% of which are singletons, and 6.5% to 9% rests with the top ten. The sequencing sample was made of PBMCs. These receptors all come from a woman aged 40-49 years in good health and CMV-seropositive.

In the case of this clone: One end of the junction is discordant with germline, which a read error may explain. This sequence joins TRBV7-9 and TRBJ1-2; TRBD1 matches at 7 bases. The CDR3 runs to 16 residues. CDR1 is SEHNR and CDR2 is FQNEAQ in the germline V gene (reference sequence). Here the CDR3 DNA reads TGTTCCAGCAGCTTAACGGACAGGCTAGCTAACTATGGCTACACCTTC. Protein: CSSSLTDRLANYGYTF.

The chain links TRBV5-1 to TRBJ1-2, with unresolved D. Trimming removed 0 bases from V and 2 bases from J, with 8 bases in between. Germline CDR1 reads SGHRS; CDR2 reads YFSETQ. CDR3 length equals 14 residues. CDR3 nucleotide sequence: TGCGCCAGCAGCTTGGGGGAGTTCAACTATGGCTACACCTTC. It specifies CASSLGEFNYGYTF.

A note on this clone: A read error may produce the germline difference seen at one junction end. This chain links TRBV7-9 with TRBJ1-2, with D perhaps TRBD1 (6 bases). This CDR3 has 15 amino acids. Germline V gene sequence: CDR1 SEHNR, CDR2 FQNEAQ (reference sequence). The DNA of the CDR3 is TGTTCCAGCAGCTCAATGGACAGATTTTTATATGGCTACACCTTC. Translation: CSSSSMDRFLYGYTF.

The rearrangement links TRBV6-5 to TRBJ1-1; 7 bases fit TRBD1. CDR1 is MNHEY, CDR2 SVGAGI, per germline. V shed 7 bases and J 5 bases; nucleotides not matched to a gene: 10. The CDR3 spans 14 residues. CDR3 residues: CASTDRASGTEAFF. CDR3 in DNA: TGTGCCAGCACCGACAGGGCTTCCGGGACTGAAGCTTTCTTT.

V usage is TRBV28 and J usage is TRBJ2-7; 9 nucleotides agree with TRBD2. CDR3 length equals 18 residues. CDR1 and CDR2 (germline): MDHEN, SYDVKM. V lost 7 bases and J lost 6; bases outside the gene matches: 22. The CDR3 sequence: CASTPNRVGGGAFSEQYF. In DNA form, the CDR3 reads TGTGCCAGCACCCCTAACAGGGTCGGCGGGGGGGCTTTTAGCGAGCAGTACTTC.

The V and J genes are TRBV19 and TRBJ1-5; D is unclear. This CDR3 comprises 12 residues. V lost 6 bases and J lost 3, with 6 bases in between. Germline CDR1 LNHDA, CDR2 SQIVND (reference sequence). DNA for the CDR3: TGTGCCAGTAGCCTTTTCAATCAGCCCCAGCATTTT. The encoded protein is CASSLFNQPQHF.

This chain joins TRBV28 and TRBJ2-7; a weak D match, TRBD2 (7 bases). Between the trimmed V and J ends, which lost 7 bases and 3 bases, there was a span of 13 bases. The CDR3 spans 13 residues. Germline V CDR1 and CDR2: MDHEN, SYDVKM. The CDR3 protein is CASTLGGGYEQYF. The CDR3 DNA reads as TGTGCCAGCACCCTGGGAGGGGGCTACGAGCAGTACTTC. Together with reference TRBV28 and TRBJ2-7, the CDR3 gives the full variable domain: DVKVTQSSRYLVKRTGEKVFLECVQDMDHENMFWYRQDPGLGLRLIYFSYDVKMKEKGDIPEGYSVSREKKERFSLILESASTNQTSMYLCASTLGGGYEQYFGPGTRLTVT.

V usage is TRBV10-3 and J usage is TRBJ2-2; TRBD1 matches at 7 bases. V trimming: 2 bases; J trimming: 6 bases; junction bases outside the gene matches: 6. The CDR3 is 15 residues long. Germline lookup yields CDR1 ENHRY and CDR2 SYGVKD. The DNA of the CDR3 is TGTGCCATCAGTGAGGGGACAGACCCAGCCGGGGAGCTGTTTTTT. Translating gives CAISEGTDPAGELFF.

The V and J genes are TRBV6-6 and TRBJ1-5; D is possibly TRBD1 (5 bases). Germline loops: CDR1 MNHNY, CDR2 SVGAGI (reference sequence). V shed 2 bases and J shed 4 bases, with 9 bases lying between them. The CDR3 contains 14 residues. The chain's CDR3 is CASSYGAPNQPQHF. The CDR3, as DNA: TGTGCCAGCAGTTACGGGGCTCCTAATCAGCCCCAGCATTTT.

V is TRBV12-5 and J is TRBJ2-3, with 7 bases fitting TRBD2. Germline V gene sequence: CDR1 LGHNT, CDR2 FRNRAP. J gave up 5 bases and V 2 bases, and 7 bases lay outside the gene matches. This CDR3 contains 15 residues. This CDR3 is CASGLTGGPVDTQYF. The CDR3, as DNA: TGTGCTAGTGGTTTGACGGGGGGTCCGGTAGATACGCAGTATTTT.

This chain joins TRBV5-1 and TRBJ2-5; perhaps TRBD1 as D (5 bases). The germline V gene encodes CDR1 SGHRS and CDR2 YFSETQ. This CDR3 has 15 residues. V was cut by 3 bases and J by 7 bases, with 19 bases left in between. In DNA, the CDR3 is TGCGCCAGCAGCTACCTAGTGGGGAACCAGGGGACCCAGTACTTC. Protein sequence: CASSYLVGNQGTQYF.

This clone has a handful of counts. This chain uses TRBV6-1 with TRBJ2-7; the match to TRBD1 covers 10 bases. V was pared by 5 bases and J by 4 bases, with 5 bases of the junction left unmatched. Germline loops: CDR1 MNHNS, CDR2 SASEGT. The CDR3 contains 14 residues. The CDR3 is CASSTRTGGYEQYF. In nucleotides, the CDR3 is TGTGCCAGCAGTACCCGGACAGGGGGGTACGAGCAGTACTTC.

In its sample, this clone was seen a few times. The chain couples TRBV5-4 to TRBJ1-2; 12 bases fit TRBD1. The V gene's germline CDR1 is SGHNT and CDR2 YYREEE (reference sequence). Trimming at V came to 5 bases and at J to 7 bases, leaving 9 bases not matched to a gene. The CDR3 covers 15 residues. CDR3 in DNA: TGTGCCAGCAGATTGACCGGGACAGGGGGCAGTGGCTACACCTTC. This sequence encodes CASRLTGTGGSGYTF.

The chain employs TRBV7-8 and TRBJ2-3, with unresolved D. The CDR3 is made up of 12 amino acids. The germline V gene has CDR1 SGHVS and CDR2 FQNEAQ. Trimming left V 1 base short and J 4 bases short, with 3 bases between. The CDR3 is CASSLVSDTQYF. CDR3 sequence (DNA): TGTGCCAGCAGCTTAGTCTCAGATACGCAGTATTTT. Full variable domain (rest looked up from reference TRBV7-8 and TRBJ2-3): GAGVSQSPRYKVAKRGQDVALRCDPISGHVSLFWYQQALGQGPEFLTYFQNEAQLDKSGLPSDRFFAERPEGSVSTLKIQRTQQEDSAVYLCASSLVSDTQYFGPGTRLTVL.